This is a list of T cell receptor beta chains from one sample in a study of patients and donors after allogeneic stem cell transplantation. TCRdb processed the RT-PCR reads anew with MiXCR; each CDR3 protein has one entry. The sample has about 150,000 distinct CDR3 sequences, more than 20% seen once; the top ten hold about 24%. The sequenced material came from blood, either unsorted or a sorted T cell fraction (not recorded which). These receptors were collected from a human donor who was either an allogeneic HSCT recipient or a stem cell or donor lymphocyte infusion donor (not recorded which). It is not recorded whose cells these are; they may come from a transplant donor. Each CDR3 is given with its conserved first and last residue. The D gene is left open where the match is weak. Size values are once, few and many counts, or a class for expanded clones, and some rows have none.

TRBV5-1,NA,TRBJ1-2,few,CASSLLGERYGYTF,TGCGCCAGCAGCTTGCTCGGGGAACGATATGGCTACACCTTC
TRBV20-1,TRBD2,TRBJ2-1,NA,CSATSGGVHNEQFF,TGCAGTGCGACTAGCGGGGGGGTCCATAATGAGCAGTTCTTC
TRBV14,NA,TRBJ1-1,NA,CASSPPFGGSEAFF,TGTGCCAGCAGCCCCCCTTTTGGGGGGTCTGAAGCTTTCTTT
TRBV5-1,TRBD1,TRBJ1-2,NA,CASSPGGQGANYGYTF,TGCGCCAGCAGCCCGGGCGGACAGGGCGCTAACTATGGCTACACCTTC
TRBV10-3,NA,TRBJ2-7,NA,CAISEGSGHSYEQYF,TGTGCCATCAGTGAGGGTAGCGGACATTCCTACGAGCAGTACTTC
TRBV12-3/TRBV12-4,TRBD2,TRBJ2-1,few,CASSLVWLAGYNEQFF,TGTGCCAGCAGTTTAGTTTGGCTAGCGGGCTACAATGAGCAGTTCTTC
TRBV6-5,TRBD2,TRBJ2-2,once,CASTASSGGPWELFF,TGTGCCAGCACTGCGTCTAGCGGGGGGCCGTGGGAGCTGTTTTTT
TRBV20-1,NA,TRBJ2-1,NA,CSASGDNEQFF,TGCAGTGCTAGCGGGGACAATGAGCAGTTCTTC
TRBV12-3/TRBV12-4,TRBD1,TRBJ2-7,NA,CASSLDRGLAYEQYF,TGTGCCAGCAGCCTAGACAGGGGGCTAGCCTACGAGCAGTACTTC
TRBV10-3,NA,TRBJ1-1,NA,CAISLDGLNTEAFF,TGTGCCATCAGCCTGGACGGTTTGAACACTGAAGCTTTCTTT
TRBV4-3,NA,TRBJ2-7,NA,CASSGTESYEQYF,TGCGCCAGCTCCGGGACGGAGTCCTACGAGCAGTACTTC
TRBV5-1,TRBD1,TRBJ1-2,many,CASSPGTDTYGYTF,TGCGCCAGCAGTCCCGGGACAGACACTTATGGCTACACCTTC
TRBV5-1,NA,TRBJ1-1,NA,CASSLRIHWHRNTEAFF,TGCGCCAGCAGCCTCAGGATCCATTGGCACAGGAACACTGAAGCTTTCTTT
TRBV14,NA,TRBJ1-2,NA,CASSLGLDYGYTF,TGTGCCAGCAGTCTAGGGCTCGACTATGGCTACACCTTC
TRBV4-3,NA,TRBJ1-2,few,CASSQEGNTPNYGYTF,TGCGCCAGCAGCCAAGAGGGGAACACCCCTAACTATGGCTACACCTTC
TRBV20-1,NA,TRBJ2-3,NA,CSATEGAASRDTQYF,TGCAGTGCTACCGAAGGGGCGGCAAGCAGGGATACGCAGTATTTT
TRBV5-1,NA,TRBJ1-1,NA,CASSSEGREAFF,TGCGCCAGCAGCTCGGAGGGACGCGAAGCTTTCTTT
TRBV7-3,TRBD2,TRBJ2-2,NA,CASSSSGTGTGELFF,TGTGCCAGCAGCTCTAGCGGGACGGGCACCGGGGAGCTGTTTTTT
TRBV5-1,NA,TRBJ1-2,many,CASSGGAFNYGYTF,TGCGCCAGCAGCGGGGGGGCTTTTAACTATGGCTACACCTTC
TRBV3-1,TRBD2,TRBJ2-1,NA,CASSQGTSGRYNEQFF,TGTGCCAGCAGCCAAGGGACTAGCGGGAGGTACAATGAGCAGTTCTTC
TRBV12-3/TRBV12-4,TRBD1,TRBJ2-3,NA,CASSTTGGGTDTQYF,TGTGCCAGCAGCACTACAGGGGGAGGCACAGATACGCAGTATTTT
TRBV4-2,NA,TRBJ1-3,NA,CASSQILGPSGNTIYF,TGTGCCAGCAGCCAAATACTGGGACCATCTGGAAACACCATATATTTT
TRBV21-1,NA,TRBJ2-1,NA,CASSKVRTPQRGEQFF,TGTGCCAGCAGCAAAGTAAGGACACCTCAAAGGGGTGAGCAGTTCTTC
TRBV11-2,NA,TRBJ2-1,few,CASSFGGTYNEQFF,TGTGCCAGCAGCTTTGGAGGAACCTACAATGAGCAGTTCTTC